These T cell receptor beta chains were read from a single sample in a study of control samples from healthy donors and cancer patients. Produced via immunoSEQ multiplex PCR; TCRdb's table is partial and in-frame only. The profile shows about 160,000 clones, approximately 93% of them singletons. Sequencing was done on a sample of blood. These receptors all stem from a woman in her forties in good health. Each CDR3 is given with its conserved first and last residue. D genes are given only for firm matches. Expanded clones are given a class, and other clones once, few, many or no size at all.

TRBD1	17	TRBV5-1	.	TRBJ1-6	CASSRKGDRTSDSPLHF	TGCGCCAGCAGCAGGAAGGGGGACAGGACGTCTGATTCACCCCTCCACTTT
.	14	TRBV7-3	.	TRBJ1-2	CASSLKPQGYGYTF	TGTGCCAGCAGCTTAAAACCCCAGGGCTATGGCTACACCTTC
.	13	TRBV30	.	TRBJ1-6	CAWKRTVNSPLHF	TGTGCCTGGAAACGAACAGTTAATTCACCCCTCCACTTT
.	17	TRBV7-2	.	TRBJ2-1	CASSLAYGGLSYNEQFF	TGTGCCAGCAGCTTAGCCTACGGGGGGCTCTCCTACAATGAGCAGTTCTTC
.	15	TRBV5-6	once	TRBJ2-1	CASSLAGVAHNEQFF	TGTGCCAGCAGCTTGGCCGGGGTAGCTCACAATGAGCAGTTCTTC
.	15	TRBV21-1	.	TRBJ1-4	CASPRGGEVPQKLFF	TGTGCCAGCCCTCGAGGGGGGGAGGTACCGCAAAAACTGTTTTTT
TRBD2	13	TRBV5-5	once	TRBJ2-4	CASSSSGVDIQYF	TGTGCCAGCAGCTCAAGCGGGGTGGACATTCAGTACTTC
.	11	TRBV30	.	TRBJ1-1	CAWSVLTEAFF	TGTGCCTGGAGTGTCTTGACTGAAGCTTTCTTT
.	15	TRBV5-4	.	TRBJ1-5	CASSLTPGPDQPQHF	TGTGCCAGCAGCCTCACCCCAGGTCCCGATCAGCCCCAGCATTTT
TRBD2	14	TRBV28	.	TRBJ2-7	CASSLPPSGNEQYF	TGTGCCAGCAGTTTACCCCCTAGCGGAAACGAGCAGTACTTC
.	15	TRBV18	once	TRBJ2-7	CASSPLPSGTYEQYF	TGTGCCAGCTCACCCCTGCCCTCAGGCACATACGAGCAGTACTTC
.	14	TRBV29-1	.	TRBJ2-4	CSADDLGNKNIQYF	TGCAGCGCTGATGACCTAGGGAACAAAAACATTCAGTACTTC
.	12	TRBV11-1	.	TRBJ2-1	CASSPNPNEQFF	TGTGCCAGCAGCCCCAACCCTAATGAGCAGTTCTTC
.	13	TRBV29-1	.	TRBJ1-1	CSVASFADTEAFF	TGCAGCGTTGCTAGCTTTGCGGACACTGAAGCTTTCTTT
.	11	TRBV20-1	.	TRBJ2-5	CSANSQETQYF	TGCAGTGCTAATTCTCAAGAGACCCAGTACTTC
.	14	TRBV5-1	.	TRBJ2-5	CASSLGPGGETQYF	TGCGCCAGCAGCCTGGGGCCAGGTGGGGAGACCCAGTACTTC